The clone carrying this TCR beta chain came up many times. As yet, its antigen is unknown. The study's library attached unique molecular identifiers to single cDNA molecules. Authors' data handling: Sample TCR counts, which ranged from 23,224 to 690,600, had a median of 95,638. TCRdb fed the RACE reads into MiXCR, producing one record per CDR3 protein. These V and J calls rely on TCRdb rather than the paper's analysis. The profile covers approximately 81,000 distinct CDR3 sequences, with roughly 8.7% appearing a single time and approximately 1.5% taken by the ten largest. This specimen comes from a study of human T cells and chemical hapten exposure. Study-level information: Yields of TCR per sample differed, chiefly owing to small differences in pooled library volume.

The time point here: healthy volunteer bleed at 6 weeks. Total RNA came from unfractionated whole blood. Findings and limits, study-wide: TCRs at high frequency, those above 1 in 1000, did not change with DPC sensitization.

In germline, CDR1 is MNHEY, CDR2 SVGAGI. The V and J ends lost 2 bases and 6 bases respectively, with 7 bases between them. This CDR3 comprises 13 residues. This chain uses TRBV6-5 with TRBJ1-4; TRBD1 might be the D (6 bases). Input material: whole blood. This receptor was obtained from a male donor in good health. Some clones in this sample may be carry-over from other donors' samples. The CDR3 loop is CASSYRGDEKLFF. The CDR3 DNA is TGTGCCAGCAGTTACAGGGGGGATGAAAAACTGTTTTTT.